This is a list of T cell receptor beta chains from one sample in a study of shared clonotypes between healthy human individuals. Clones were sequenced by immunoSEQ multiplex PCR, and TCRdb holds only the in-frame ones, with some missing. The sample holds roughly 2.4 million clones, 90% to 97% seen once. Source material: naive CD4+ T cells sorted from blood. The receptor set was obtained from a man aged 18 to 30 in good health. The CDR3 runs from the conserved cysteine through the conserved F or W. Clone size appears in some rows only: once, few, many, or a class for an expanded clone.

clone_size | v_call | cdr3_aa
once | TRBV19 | CASSIDHQGTIQYF
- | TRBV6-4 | CASHREKGGFF
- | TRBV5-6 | CASSLGLVNQPQHF
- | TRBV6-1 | CASSDTAGFSNQPQHF
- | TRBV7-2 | CASRSKRGNTEAFF
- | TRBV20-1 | CSASSTDTQYF
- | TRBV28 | CASSTNREKLFF
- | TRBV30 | CAWSGGGAHGEQFF
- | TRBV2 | CASKGQDLDSYNEQFF
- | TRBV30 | CAWSVPLGYQETQYF
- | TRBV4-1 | CASSQPPRDRADTQYF
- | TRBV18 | CASSNGDRGYGYTF
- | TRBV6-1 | CASSVRLAGGDNEQFF
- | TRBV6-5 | CASRENTGELFF
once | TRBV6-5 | CASSPQGAGNTIYF
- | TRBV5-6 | CASSYIDRDSYEQYF
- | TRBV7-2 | CASSSFLLGDYGYTF
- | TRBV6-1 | CASEGFSGAFF
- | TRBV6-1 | CASSVSISGANVLTF
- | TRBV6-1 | CASSEGHSSYEQYF
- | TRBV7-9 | CASSLAEVDEQYF
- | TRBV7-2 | CASSLDPGINEQFF
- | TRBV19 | CASTKPPAGVFF
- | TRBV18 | CASSPGATNEKLFF
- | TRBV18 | CASSPSVRPSDSPLHF
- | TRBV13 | CASSLGGGRQETQYF
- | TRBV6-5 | CASSYKGSWGAEEF
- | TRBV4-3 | CASSRQQGPGELFF
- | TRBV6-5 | CASRPAQSAHYGYTF
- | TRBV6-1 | CASSEGDYEQYF
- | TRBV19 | CASSMETGGYEQYF
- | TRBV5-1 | CASSPKEGGAYNEQFF
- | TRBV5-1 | CASVLGIVGPSTDTQYF
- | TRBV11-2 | CASSLGTGPSYEQYF
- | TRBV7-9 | CASSTPGQGLGTQYF
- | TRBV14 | CASSQDRTSGFQETQYF
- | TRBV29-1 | CSVEDSATEAFF
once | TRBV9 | CASSVAGGPSEQFF
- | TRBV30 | CAWSLRLGF
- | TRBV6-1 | CASSDFRGSPLHF
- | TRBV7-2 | CASSFSWGGNQPQHF
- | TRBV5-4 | CASSSVPMTGERYGYTF
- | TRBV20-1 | CSAKLPETQYF
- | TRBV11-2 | CASSFGQRSTDTQYF
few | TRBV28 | CASSRQELGYTF
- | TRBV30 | CAWRLGGVGYTF
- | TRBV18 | CASSPEGGNQPQHF
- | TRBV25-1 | CASSESRKRNTIYF
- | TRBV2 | CAVQVDRANTGELFF
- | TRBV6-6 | CASSLDRNYGYTF
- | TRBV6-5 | CASSPTGEVDEKLFF
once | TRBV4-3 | CASSQEGGNSGTQYF
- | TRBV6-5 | CASSYSEAGGLYEQFF
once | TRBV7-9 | CASSLATFEGATNTEAFF
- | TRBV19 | CASSIGARALNQPQHF
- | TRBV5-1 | CASSLDTNTEAFF
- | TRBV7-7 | CASSLGRASVNEQFF
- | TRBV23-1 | CASSQLRVHQPQHF
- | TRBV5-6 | CASSFIGFSSGANVLTF